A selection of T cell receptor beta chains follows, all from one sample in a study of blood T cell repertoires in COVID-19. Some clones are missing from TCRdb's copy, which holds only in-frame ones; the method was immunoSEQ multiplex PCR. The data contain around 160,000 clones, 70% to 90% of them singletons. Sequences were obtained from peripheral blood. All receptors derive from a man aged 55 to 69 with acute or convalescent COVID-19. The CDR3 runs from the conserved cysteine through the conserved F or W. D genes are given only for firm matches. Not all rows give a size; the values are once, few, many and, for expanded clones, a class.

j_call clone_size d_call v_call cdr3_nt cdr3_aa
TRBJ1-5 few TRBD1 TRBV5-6 TGTGCCAGCAGCTTGAGCAGGGGGCCTCAGCCCCAGCATTTT CASSLSRGPQPQHF
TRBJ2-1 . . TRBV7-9 TGTGCCAGCAGCTTGAACGGGGGGCTGGTTAATGAGCAGTTCTTC CASSLNGGLVNEQFF
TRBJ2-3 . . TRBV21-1 TGTGCCAGCAGCAAAATATTGATACAGGGAGTCACAGATACGCAGTATTTT CASSKILIQGVTDTQYF
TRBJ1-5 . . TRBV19 TGTGCCAGTAGTATCCCTGGCAATCAGCCCCAGCATTTT CASSIPGNQPQHF
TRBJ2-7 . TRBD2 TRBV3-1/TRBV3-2 TGTGCCAGCAGCCCAGCACTAGCGGGGAACGAGCAGTACTTC CASSPALAGNEQYF
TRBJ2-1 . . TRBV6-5 TGTGCCAGCAACGTCCCGGGGAATGAGCAGTTCTTC CASNVPGNEQFF
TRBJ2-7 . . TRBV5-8 TGTGCCAGCAGCTTGGGAGAGGTCCGGGGTCTACTCGAGCAGTACTTC CASSLGEVRGLLEQYF
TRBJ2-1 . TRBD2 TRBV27 TGTGCCAGCAGTTACGAGGCTCTAGCGGGGCTTAATGAGCAGTTCTTC CASSYEALAGLNEQFF
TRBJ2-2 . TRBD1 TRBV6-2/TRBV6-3 TGTGCCAGCAGTTACTTCAGGGGGCGCGCGGACACCGGGGAGCTGTTTTTT CASSYFRGRADTGELFF
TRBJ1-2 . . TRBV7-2 TGTGCCAGCAGCTTAACAGGGCAACGCGACGGCTACACCTTC CASSLTGQRDGYTF
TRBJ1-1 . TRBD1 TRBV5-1 TGCGCCAGCAGCTTGGTCCGCGGGACAGGGCGCACTGAAGCTTTCTTT CASSLVRGTGRTEAFF
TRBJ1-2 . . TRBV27 TGTGCCAGCAGTTTACTGCCGAGGGCCGTCTATGGCTACACCTTC CASSLLPRAVYGYTF
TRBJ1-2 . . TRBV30 TGTGCCTGGAGTGTCCCGACAGGCTCCAACTATGGCTACACCTTC CAWSVPTGSNYGYTF
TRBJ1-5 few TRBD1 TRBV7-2 TGTGCCAGCAGCCCCTCGGGACAGCGCCTTAGCAATCAGCCCCAGCATTTT CASSPSGQRLSNQPQHF
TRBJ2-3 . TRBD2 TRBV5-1 TGCGCCAGCAGCTTGTTACTAGCGGGGGCCACAGATACGCAGTATTTT CASSLLLAGATDTQYF
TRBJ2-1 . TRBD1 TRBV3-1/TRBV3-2 TGTGCCAGCAGCCCGGGGACAGGGACAAAACAGTTCTTC CASSPGTGTKQFF
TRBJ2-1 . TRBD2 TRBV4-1 TGCGCCAGCAGCCCCGGACTAGCGGGGATTCTTTCCTACAATGAGCAGTTCTTC CASSPGLAGILSYNEQFF
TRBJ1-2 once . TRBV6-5 TGTGCCAGCAGTTACATGGCAGACTATGGCTACACCTTC CASSYMADYGYTF
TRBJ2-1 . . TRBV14 TGTGCCAGCAGCCAACATGGCGGCTTGAATGAGCAGTTCTTC CASSQHGGLNEQFF
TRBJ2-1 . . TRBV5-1 TGCGCCAGCAGCTTAGACGACAGTAACAATGAGCAGTTCTTC CASSLDDSNNEQFF
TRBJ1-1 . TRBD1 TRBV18 TGTGCCAGCTCACCACCGGGTCGACAGGGGGCTGAAGCTTTCTTT CASSPPGRQGAEAFF
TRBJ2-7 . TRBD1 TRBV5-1 TGCGCCAGCAGCTTGTACACAGGACAGGGGTTATACGAGCAGTACTTC CASSLYTGQGLYEQYF
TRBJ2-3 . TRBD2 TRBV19 TGTGCCAGTAGCCGTAGCGGGGGGGCCGATACGCAGTATTTT CASSRSGGADTQYF
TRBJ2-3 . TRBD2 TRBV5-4 TGTGCCAGCAGCCACACTAGCGGGGGGGCCGGCACAGATACGCAGTATTTT CASSHTSGGAGTDTQYF
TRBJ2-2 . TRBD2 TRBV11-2 TGTGCCACCCTCCTAGCGGCGAACACCGGGGAGCTGTTTTTT CATLLAANTGELFF
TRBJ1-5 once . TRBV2 TGTGCCAGCAGTGGACCGGACAGCGACATCCACAATCAGCCCCAGCATTTT CASSGPDSDIHNQPQHF
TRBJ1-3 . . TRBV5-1 TGCGCCAGCAGCCCTAACAGGGCTGGAAACACCATATATTTT CASSPNRAGNTIYF
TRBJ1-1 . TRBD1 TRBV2 TGTGCCAGCAGTCCTGGGACAGGGGGCAACACTGAAGCTTTCTTT CASSPGTGGNTEAFF
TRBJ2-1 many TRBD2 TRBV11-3 TGTGCCAGCAGCTTAGATGGCAGGGAGGGAATCGATGAGCAGTTCTTC CASSLDGREGIDEQFF
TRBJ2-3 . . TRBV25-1 TGTGCCAGTATAACTAGGGCAGATACGCAGTATTTT CASITRADTQYF
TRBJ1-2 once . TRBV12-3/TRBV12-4 TGTGCCAGCAGTTTGTCCGGAGGGTATGGCTACACCTTC CASSLSGGYGYTF
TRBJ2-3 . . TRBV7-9 TGTGCCAGCAGCTTAGACAGTGATACGCAGTATTTT CASSLDSDTQYF
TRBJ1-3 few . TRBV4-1 TGCGCCAGCAGCCAAGCGCCCGGAGGTGGAAACACCATATATTTT CASSQAPGGGNTIYF
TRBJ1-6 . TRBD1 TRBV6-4 TGTGCCAGCAGTGAGCGACAGGGGTCACCCCTCCACTTT CASSERQGSPLHF
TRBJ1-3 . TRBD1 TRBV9 TGTGCCAGCAGCGCCGGAGGACAGGGCTCTGGAAACACCATATATTTT CASSAGGQGSGNTIYF
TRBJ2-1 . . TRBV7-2 TGTGCCAGCAGCCTACAAGGGGGGGCCGTGCAGTTCTTC CASSLQGGAVQFF
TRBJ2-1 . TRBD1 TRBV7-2 TGTGCCAGCAGCTTAATGACAGGGGTCTATAATGAGCAGTTCTTC CASSLMTGVYNEQFF
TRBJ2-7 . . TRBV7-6 TGTGCCAGCAGCTTAGCCCCCTCCCAATATCCAACAACCTACGAGCAGTACTTC CASSLAPSQYPTTYEQYF
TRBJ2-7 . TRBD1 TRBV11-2 TGTGCCAGCAGCTTCGAGGCAGGGGGCTCCTACGAGCAGTACTTC CASSFEAGGSYEQYF